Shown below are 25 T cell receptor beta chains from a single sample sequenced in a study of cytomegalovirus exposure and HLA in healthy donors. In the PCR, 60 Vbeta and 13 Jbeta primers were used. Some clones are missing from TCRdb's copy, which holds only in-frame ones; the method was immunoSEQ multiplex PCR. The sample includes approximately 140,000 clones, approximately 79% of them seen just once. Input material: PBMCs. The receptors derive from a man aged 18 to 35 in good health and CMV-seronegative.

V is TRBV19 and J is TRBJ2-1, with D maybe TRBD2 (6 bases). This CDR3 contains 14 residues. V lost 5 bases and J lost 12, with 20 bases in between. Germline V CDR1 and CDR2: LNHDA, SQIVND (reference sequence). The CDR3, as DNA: TGTGCCAGTAGTCGCGCACCCTTGCGGGGTGGGCAGTTCTTC. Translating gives CASSRAPLRGGQFF.

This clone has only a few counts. This CDR3 is CASSSFGGFGYTF. CDR3 sequence (DNA): TGTGCCAGCAGCTCCTTTGGGGGCTTCGGCTACACCTTC. This chain connects TRBV6-5 to TRBJ1-2, with D possibly being TRBD1 (6 bases). Deletions cut 6 bases from V and 8 bases from J, with 16 bases between. The length of the CDR3 is 13 residues. In germline, CDR1 is MNHEY, CDR2 SVGAGI.

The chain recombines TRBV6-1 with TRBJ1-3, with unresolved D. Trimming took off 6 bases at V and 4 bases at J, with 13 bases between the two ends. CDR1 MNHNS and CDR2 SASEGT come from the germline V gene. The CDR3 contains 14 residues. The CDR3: CASRGVGLGNTIYF. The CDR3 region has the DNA TGTGCCAGCAGGGGCGTAGGTCTGGGAAACACCATATATTTT.

The CDR3 nucleotides are TGTGCCAGCAGTTATCGTACAGCAACTAATGAAAAACTGTTTTTT. It yields the protein CASSYRTATNEKLFF. The chain has TRBV6-5 and TRBJ1-4; D uncertain. The length of the CDR3 is 15 residues. The germline V gene has CDR1 MNHEY and CDR2 SVGAGI. V was shortened by 3 bases and J by 0 bases, with 8 bases between the two germline ends.

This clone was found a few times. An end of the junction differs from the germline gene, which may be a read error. The CDR3 nucleotides read TGTGCCAGCAGCTCCGGACAGACAACGTTT. Its protein is CASSSGQTTF. The gene calls are TRBV7-9 and TRBJ1-1; TRBD1 is a possible D gene (6 bases). Germline values: CDR1 SEHNR, CDR2 FQNEAQ (reference sequence). CDR3 length: 10 amino acids.

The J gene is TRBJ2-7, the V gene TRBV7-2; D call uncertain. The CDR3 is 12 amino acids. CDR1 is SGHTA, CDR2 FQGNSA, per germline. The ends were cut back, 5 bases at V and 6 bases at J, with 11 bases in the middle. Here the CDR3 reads CASSHPASEQYF. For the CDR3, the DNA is TGTGCCAGCAGCCATCCCGCGTCCGAGCAGTACTTC.

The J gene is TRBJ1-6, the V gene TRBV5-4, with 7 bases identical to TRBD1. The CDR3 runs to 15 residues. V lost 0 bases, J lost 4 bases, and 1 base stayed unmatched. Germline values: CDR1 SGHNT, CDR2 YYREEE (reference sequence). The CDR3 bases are TGTGCCAGCAGCTTGGACAGGGGTTATAATTCACCCCTCCACTTT. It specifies CASSLDRGYNSPLHF. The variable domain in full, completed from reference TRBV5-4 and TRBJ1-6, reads ETGVTQSPTHLIKTRGQQVTLRCSSQSGHNTVSWYQQALGQGPQFIFQYYREEENGRGNFPPRFSGLQFPNYSSELNVNALELDDSALYLCASSLDRGYNSPLHFGNGTRLTVT.

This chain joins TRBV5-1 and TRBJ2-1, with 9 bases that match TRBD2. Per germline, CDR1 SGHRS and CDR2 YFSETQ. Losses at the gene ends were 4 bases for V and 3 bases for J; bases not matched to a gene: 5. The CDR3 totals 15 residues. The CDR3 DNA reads TGCGCCAGCAGCGACATTAGCGGGGGCTACAATGAGCAGTTCTTC. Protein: CASSDISGGYNEQFF.

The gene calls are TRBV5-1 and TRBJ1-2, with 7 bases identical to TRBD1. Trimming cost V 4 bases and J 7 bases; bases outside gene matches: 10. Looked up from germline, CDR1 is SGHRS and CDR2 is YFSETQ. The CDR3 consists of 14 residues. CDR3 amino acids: CASSPGEGASGYTF. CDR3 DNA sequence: TGCGCCAGCAGCCCAGGAGAGGGGGCAAGTGGCTACACCTTC.

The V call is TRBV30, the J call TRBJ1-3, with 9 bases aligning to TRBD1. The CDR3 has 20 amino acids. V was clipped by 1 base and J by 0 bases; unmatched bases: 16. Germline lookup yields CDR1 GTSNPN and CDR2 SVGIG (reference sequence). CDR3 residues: CAWSATRTGALSSSGNTIYF. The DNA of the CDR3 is TGTGCCTGGAGTGCCACTAGGACAGGGGCCCTCTCAAGCTCTGGAAACACCATATATTTT.

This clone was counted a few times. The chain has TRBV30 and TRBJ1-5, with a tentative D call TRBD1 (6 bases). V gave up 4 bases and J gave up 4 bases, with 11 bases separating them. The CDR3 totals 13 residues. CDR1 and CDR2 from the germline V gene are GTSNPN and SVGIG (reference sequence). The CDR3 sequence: CAWNDRPNQPQHF. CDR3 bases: TGTGCCTGGAATGACAGGCCAAATCAGCCCCAGCATTTT.

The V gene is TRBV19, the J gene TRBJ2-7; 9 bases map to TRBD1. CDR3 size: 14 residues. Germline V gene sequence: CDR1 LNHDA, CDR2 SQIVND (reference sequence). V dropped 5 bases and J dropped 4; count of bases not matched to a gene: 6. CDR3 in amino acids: CASSLGTGIYEQYF. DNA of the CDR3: TGTGCCAGTAGTCTCGGGACAGGGATTTACGAGCAGTACTTC.

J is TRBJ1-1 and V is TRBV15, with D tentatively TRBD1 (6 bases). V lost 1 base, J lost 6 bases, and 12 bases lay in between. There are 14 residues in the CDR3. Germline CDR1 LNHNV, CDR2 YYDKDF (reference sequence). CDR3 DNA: TGTGCCACCAGCAGAGGCGGCAGGGGATCTGAAGCTTTCTTT. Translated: CATSRGGRGSEAFF.

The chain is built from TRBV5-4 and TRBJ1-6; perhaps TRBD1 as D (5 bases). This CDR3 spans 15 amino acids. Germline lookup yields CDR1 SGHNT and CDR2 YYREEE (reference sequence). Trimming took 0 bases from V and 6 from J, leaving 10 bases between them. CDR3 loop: CASSLGGGGNSPLHF. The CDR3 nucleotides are TGTGCCAGCAGCTTGGGGGGGGGAGGTAATTCACCCCTCCACTTT. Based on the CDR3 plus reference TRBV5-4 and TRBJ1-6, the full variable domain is ETGVTQSPTHLIKTRGQQVTLRCSSQSGHNTVSWYQQALGQGPQFIFQYYREEENGRGNFPPRFSGLQFPNYSSELNVNALELDDSALYLCASSLGGGGNSPLHFGNGTRLTVT.

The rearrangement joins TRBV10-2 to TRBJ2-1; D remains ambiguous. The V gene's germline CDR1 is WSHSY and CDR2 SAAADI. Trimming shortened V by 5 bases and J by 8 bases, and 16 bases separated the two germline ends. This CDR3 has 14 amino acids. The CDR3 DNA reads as TGCGCCAGCAGTCCTAACCTACTTCGGGATGAGCAGTTCTTC. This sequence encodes CASSPNLLRDEQFF.

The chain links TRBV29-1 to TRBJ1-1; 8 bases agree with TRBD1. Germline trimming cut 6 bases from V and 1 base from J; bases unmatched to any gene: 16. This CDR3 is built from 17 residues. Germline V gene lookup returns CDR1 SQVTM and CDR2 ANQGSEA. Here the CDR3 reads CSVPLKRTGKSNTEAFF. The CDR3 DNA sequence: TGCAGCGTCCCCCTGAAGAGGACAGGGAAATCGAACACTGAAGCTTTCTTT.

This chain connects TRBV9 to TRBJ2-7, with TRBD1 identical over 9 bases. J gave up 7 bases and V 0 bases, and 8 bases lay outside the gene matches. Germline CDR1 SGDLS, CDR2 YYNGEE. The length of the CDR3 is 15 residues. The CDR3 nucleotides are TGTGCCAGCAGCGTAGGGGACAGGGTAGTGTGGGAGCAGTACTTC. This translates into CASSVGDRVVWEQYF.

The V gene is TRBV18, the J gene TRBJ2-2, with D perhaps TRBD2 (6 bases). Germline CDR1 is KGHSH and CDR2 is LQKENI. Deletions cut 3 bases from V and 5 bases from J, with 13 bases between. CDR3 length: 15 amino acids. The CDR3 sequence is CASSPTYRGTGELFF. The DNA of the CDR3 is TGTGCCAGCTCACCTACTTATCGGGGGACCGGGGAGCTGTTTTTT.

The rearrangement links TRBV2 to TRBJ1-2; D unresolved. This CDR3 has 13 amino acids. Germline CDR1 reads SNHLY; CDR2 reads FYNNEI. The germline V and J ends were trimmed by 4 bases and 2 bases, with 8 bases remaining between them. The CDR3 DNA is TGTGCCAGCAGTGGGGGAGCGAACTATGGCTACACCTTC. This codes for CASSGGANYGYTF.

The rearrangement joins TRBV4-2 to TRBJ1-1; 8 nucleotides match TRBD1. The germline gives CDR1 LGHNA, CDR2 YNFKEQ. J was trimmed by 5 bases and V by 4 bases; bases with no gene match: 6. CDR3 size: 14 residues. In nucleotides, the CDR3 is TGTGCCAGCAGCCTCACAGGGGGTGGGACTGAAGCTTTCTTT. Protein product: CASSLTGGGTEAFF.

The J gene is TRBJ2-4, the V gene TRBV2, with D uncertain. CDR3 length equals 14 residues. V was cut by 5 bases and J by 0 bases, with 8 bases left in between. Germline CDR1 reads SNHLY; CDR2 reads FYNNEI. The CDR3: CASSLHEAKNIQYF. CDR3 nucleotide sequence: TGTGCCAGCAGTTTACATGAAGCCAAAAACATTCAGTACTTC. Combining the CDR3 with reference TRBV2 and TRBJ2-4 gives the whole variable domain EPEVTQTPSHQVTQMGQEVILRCVPISNHLYFYWYRQILGQKVEFLVSFYNNEISEKSEIFDDQFSVERPDGSNFTLKIRSTKLEDSAMYFCASSLHEAKNIQYFGAGTRLSVL.

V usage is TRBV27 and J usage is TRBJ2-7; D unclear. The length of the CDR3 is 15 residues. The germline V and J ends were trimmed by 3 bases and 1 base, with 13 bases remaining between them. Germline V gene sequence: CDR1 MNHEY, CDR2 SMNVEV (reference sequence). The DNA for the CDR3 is TGTGCCAGCAGTTTTAATCGGTTCCCTTCCTACGAGCAGTACTTC. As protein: CASSFNRFPSYEQYF.

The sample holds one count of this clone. The CDR3 coding sequence is TGTGCCAGCACCCCTCAGGGGACTAGCGGGGGGGCGGAATCAAATGAGCAGTTCTTC. Protein sequence: CASTPQGTSGGAESNEQFF. The V and J genes are TRBV5-4 and TRBJ2-1, with TRBD2 matching over 16 bases. Germline V gene sequence: CDR1 SGHNT, CDR2 YYREEE (reference sequence). The CDR3 consists of 19 residues. Unmatched junction bases numbered 16, after V lost 6 bases and J lost 7 bases.

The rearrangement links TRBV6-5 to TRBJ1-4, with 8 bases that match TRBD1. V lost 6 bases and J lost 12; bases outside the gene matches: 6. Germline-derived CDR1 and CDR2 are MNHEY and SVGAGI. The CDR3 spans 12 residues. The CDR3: CASSMDRVELFF. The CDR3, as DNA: TGTGCCAGCAGCATGGACAGGGTAGAACTGTTTTTT.

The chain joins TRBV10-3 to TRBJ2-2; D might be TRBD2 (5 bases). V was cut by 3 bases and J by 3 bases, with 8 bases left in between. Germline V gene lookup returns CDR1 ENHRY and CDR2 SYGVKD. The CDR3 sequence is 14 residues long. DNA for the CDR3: TGTGCCATCAGTGACCCAGCGGACACCGGGGAGCTGTTTTTT. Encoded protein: CAISDPADTGELFF.